This T cell receptor (beta chain) was captured by sequencing in a study of blood T cell repertoires in COVID-19. Study at large: In each case, the material was cDNA or gDNA derived from T cells, B-cell-depleted T cells, or PBMCs.

TCRdb keeps only in-frame clones here, not all; method: immunoSEQ multiplex PCR. The sample shows about 33,000 clones, approximately 85% of them seen only once. The V gene end was trimmed by 1 base and the J gene end by 8 bases; junction bases not matched to a gene: 5. Germline CDR1 is LNHNV and CDR2 is YYDKDF (reference sequence). This CDR3 contains 16 residues. The V gene is TRBV15, the J gene TRBJ2-2; 12 bases are a match to TRBD2. Sequenced sample: peripheral blood. This sequence was found in a man in his fifties or sixties with active COVID-19. CDR3 in amino acids: CATSRALAGGTGELFF. CDR3 bases: TGTGCCACCAGCAGAGCACTAGCGGGAGGAACTGGGGAGCTGTTTTTT.